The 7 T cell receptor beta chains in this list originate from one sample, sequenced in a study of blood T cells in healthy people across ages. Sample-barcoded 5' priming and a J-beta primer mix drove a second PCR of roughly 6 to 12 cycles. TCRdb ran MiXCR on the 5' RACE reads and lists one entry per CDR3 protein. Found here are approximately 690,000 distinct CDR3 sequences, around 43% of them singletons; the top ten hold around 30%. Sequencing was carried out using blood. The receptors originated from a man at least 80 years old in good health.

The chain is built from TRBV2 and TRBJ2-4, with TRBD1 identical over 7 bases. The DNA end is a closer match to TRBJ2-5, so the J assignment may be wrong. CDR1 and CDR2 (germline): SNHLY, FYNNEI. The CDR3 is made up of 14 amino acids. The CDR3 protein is CASNPGQHQETQYF. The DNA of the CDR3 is TGTGCCAGCAATCCGGGACAGCACCAAGAGACCCAGTACTTC.

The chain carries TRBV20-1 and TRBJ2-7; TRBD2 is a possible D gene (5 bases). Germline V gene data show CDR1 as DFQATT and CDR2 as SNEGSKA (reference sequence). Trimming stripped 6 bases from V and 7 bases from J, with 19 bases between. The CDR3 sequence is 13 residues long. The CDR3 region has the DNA TGCAGTGCCCCCACGGAGGCATACAATGAGCAGTACTTC. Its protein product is CSAPTEAYNEQYF.

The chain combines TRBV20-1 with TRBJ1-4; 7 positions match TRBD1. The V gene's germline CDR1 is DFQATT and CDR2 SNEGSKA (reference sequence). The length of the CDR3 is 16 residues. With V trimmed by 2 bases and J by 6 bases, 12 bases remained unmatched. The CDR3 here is CSARFMEGASDEKLFF. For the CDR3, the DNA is TGCAGTGCTAGATTTATGGAGGGGGCTAGCGATGAAAAACTGTTTTTT.

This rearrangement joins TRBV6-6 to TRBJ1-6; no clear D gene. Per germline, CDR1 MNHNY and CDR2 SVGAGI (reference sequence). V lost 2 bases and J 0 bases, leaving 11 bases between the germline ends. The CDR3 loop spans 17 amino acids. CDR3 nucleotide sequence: TGTGCCAGCAGTTACGTGGCAGAGAGCTCCTATAATTCACCCCTCCACTTT. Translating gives CASSYVAESSYNSPLHF.

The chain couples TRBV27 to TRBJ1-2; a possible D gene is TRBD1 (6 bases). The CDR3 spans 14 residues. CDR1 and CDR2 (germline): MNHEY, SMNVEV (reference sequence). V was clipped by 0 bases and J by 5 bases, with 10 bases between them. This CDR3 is CASSLSGRGYGYTF. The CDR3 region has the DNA TGTGCCAGCAGTTTATCGGGCAGGGGTTATGGCTACACCTTC.

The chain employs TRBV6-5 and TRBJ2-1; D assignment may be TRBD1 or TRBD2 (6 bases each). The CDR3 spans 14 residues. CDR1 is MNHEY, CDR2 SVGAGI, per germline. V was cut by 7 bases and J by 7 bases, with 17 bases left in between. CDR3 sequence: CASTSPRGRNEQFF. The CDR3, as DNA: TGTGCCAGCACCTCGCCCCGGGGGCGTAATGAGCAGTTCTTC.

As DNA, the CDR3 is TGTGCCAGCAGCACGGGGACAGCGCCCAATCAGCCCCAGCATTTT. This codes for CASSTGTAPNQPQHF. This chain connects TRBV7-9 to TRBJ1-5, with 7 bases fitting TRBD1. Unmatched junction bases numbered 7, after V lost 5 bases and J lost 3 bases. The CDR3 is 15 residues long. From germline, CDR1 is SEHNR and CDR2 FQNEAQ (reference sequence).